This paragraph covers one T cell receptor beta chain sequence. Its antigen is not identified. The CDR3 runs to 14 residues. Per germline, CDR1 GTSNPN and CDR2 SVGIG (reference sequence). V was clipped by 0 bases and J by 6 bases, with 15 bases between them. An immunoSEQ assay, version v3.0, was performed at survey level. Sequencing aimed to cover about 35,000-55,000 T-cell genomes per sample. Sequencing used immunoSEQ multiplex PCR; TCRdb keeps in-frame clones, though not all of them. The profile shows roughly 20,000 clones, roughly 85% of them singletons. This specimen comes from a study of long-term antiretroviral therapy in people with HIV. Whole-study findings and limits: Blood draws took place between about 2003 and 2018 and possibly involved older ART regimens.

Before they underwent DNA extraction, samples held roughly 0.9-10 million cryopreserved PBMC. The receptor comes from a woman aged 40 to 50 with HIV. The input for sequencing was unsorted PBMCs, taken 4.1 years after starting antiretroviral therapy. The chain couples TRBV30 to TRBJ2-7, with D hard to call. CDR3 sequence: CAWSVGGTGSEQYF. The CDR3 DNA follows: TGTGCCTGGAGTGTAGGTGGCACTGGTTCCGAGCAGTACTTC.